Below, 14 T cell receptor beta chains from the same sample are listed, as sequenced in a study of early T cells in non-severe SARS-CoV-2 infection. TCRdb analysed the 5' RACE reads with MiXCR anew, one entry per CDR3 protein. Altogether approximately 80,000 distinct CDR3 sequences are present, 10% to 12% being singletons, with the ten largest covering around 13%. The source was whole blood, collected at baseline. The receptors were sampled from an adult who was a healthcare worker with PCR-confirmed SARS-CoV-2 infection or an uninfected control (not recorded which).

The rearrangement joins TRBV7-8 to TRBJ2-4; no reliable D call. V lost 6 bases to trimming and J lost 0 bases, with 18 bases between them. Germline V gene sequence: CDR1 SGHVS, CDR2 FQNEAQ. This CDR3 region has 17 residues. Here the CDR3 DNA reads TGTGCCAGCAGTCCCCTCGATGGGGATTTAGCCAAAAACATTCAGTACTTC. Protein: CASSPLDGDLAKNIQYF.

This clonotype was seen a handful of times. The junction does not match germline at one end; this may be a read error. The rearrangement joins TRBV29-1 to TRBJ1-2; 7 bases are shared with TRBD1. Germline V gene data show CDR1 as SQVTM and CDR2 as ANQGSEA. The CDR3 is made up of 14 amino acids. This chain's CDR3 is CSVFGGGQAYSYTF. Here the CDR3 DNA reads TGCAGCGTCTTCGGGGGAGGACAGGCCTATAGCTACACCTTC.

The V call is TRBV9, the J call TRBJ1-1, with 8 bases that match TRBD1. Losses at the gene ends were 4 bases for V and 11 bases for J; bases not matched to a gene: 13. Germline loops: CDR1 SGDLS, CDR2 YYNGEE. The CDR3 contains 14 residues. The CDR3 DNA is TGTGCCAGCAGCCATACTGGACAGGGTAACTTGGCTTTCTTT. Translating it yields CASSHTGQGNLAFF.

This rearrangement joins TRBV20-1 to TRBJ1-1, with D unresolved. Per germline, CDR1 DFQATT and CDR2 SNEGSKA (reference sequence). This CDR3 comprises 12 residues. Trimming cost V 3 bases and J 1 base, with 6 bases left between them. The CDR3 loop reads CSASRPNTEAFF. The CDR3 bases are TGCAGTGCTAGTCGGCCGAACACTGAAGCTTTCTTT.

The gene calls are TRBV7-9 and TRBJ2-1; 7 bases are a match to TRBD2. This CDR3 spans 15 amino acids. Germline CDR1 and CDR2: SEHNR and FQNEAQ (reference sequence). Germline trimming cut 4 bases from V and 5 bases from J; bases unmatched to any gene: 8. CDR3 in DNA: TGTGCCAGCAGCTCCCGGGGAGGGCGGGACAATGAGCAGTTCTTC. This gives the protein CASSSRGGRDNEQFF.

This clonotype has at least ten counts. This sequence joins TRBV6-6 and TRBJ2-3; maybe TRBD2 (6 bases). The CDR3 is 18 amino acids. V was pared by 5 bases and J by 3 bases, with 24 bases between. Germline V gives CDR1 MNHNY, CDR2 SVGAGI (reference sequence). In DNA, the CDR3 is TGTGCCAGCAGTGGACGTTTGTCGTCTGGGGGGACTACAGATACGCAGTATTTT. Its protein product is CASSGRLSSGGTTDTQYF.

V and J are TRBV6-5 and TRBJ2-7; 8 nucleotides agree with TRBD1. Trimming cost V 0 bases and J 3 bases; bases outside gene matches: 1. The CDR3 contains 14 residues. Germline CDR1 is MNHEY and CDR2 is SVGAGI. The CDR3 DNA sequence: TGTGCCAGCAGTTACTCGACAGGGGACTACGAGCAGTACTTC. It translates to CASSYSTGDYEQYF.

The sample holds a few counts of this clonotype. This rearrangement joins TRBV4-1 to TRBJ2-2, with a possible D match to TRBD2 (6 bases). Looked up from germline, CDR1 is MGHRA and CDR2 is YSYEKL. The CDR3 length is 17 residues. V lost 0 bases and J lost 6, with 17 bases in between. The CDR3 loop reads CASSQEGRRGGAGELFF. The CDR3 DNA sequence: TGCGCCAGCAGCCAAGAAGGCCGGCGGGGTGGAGCCGGGGAGCTGTTTTTT.

This clonotype was seen more than once but under ten times. The chain combines TRBV3-1 with TRBJ2-5; D gene unclear. This CDR3 is built from 14 residues. Trimming took off 4 bases at V and 4 bases at J, with 13 bases between the two ends. Germline V gives CDR1 LGHDT, CDR2 YNNKEL (reference sequence). In nucleotides, the CDR3 is TGTGCCAGCAGCCGTACCTCGACAACAGAGACCCAGTACTTC. Amino acids: CASSRTSTTETQYF.

This clonotype was detected only a few times. The chain uses TRBV7-9 and TRBJ2-1, with D possibly matching TRBD2 (5 bases). Germline-derived CDR1 and CDR2 are SEHNR and FQNEAQ (reference sequence). Trimming pared 5 bases from V and 3 bases from J, leaving 14 bases between. The length of the CDR3 is 15 residues. In nucleotides, the CDR3 is TGTGCCAGCAGCCCGGGGTTATCTAACTACAATGAGCAGTTCTTC. This translates into CASSPGLSNYNEQFF.

Ten or more counts support this clonotype. V is TRBV7-2 and J is TRBJ2-5, with D uncertain. This CDR3 is 13 amino acids long. Germline assignment: CDR1 SGHTA and CDR2 FQGNSA. V shed 5 bases and J shed 7 bases, with 14 bases lying between them. DNA for the CDR3: TGTGCCAGCAGCCCCTACTCGGCAGGGACCCAGTACTTC. It is translated as CASSPYSAGTQYF.

Only a few counts were recorded for this clonotype. The rearrangement joins TRBV3-1 to TRBJ1-4, with D hard to call. The CDR3 has 17 amino acids. Germline V gene data show CDR1 as LGHDT and CDR2 as YNNKEL (reference sequence). Deletions cut 0 bases from V and 0 bases from J, with 11 bases between. Here the CDR3 reads CASSQDAAVATNEKLFF. In DNA, the CDR3 is TGTGCCAGCAGCCAAGATGCGGCAGTTGCAACTAATGAAAAACTGTTTTTT.

This clonotype has a handful of counts. The CDR3, as DNA: TGTGCCAGCAGCTTATATAGTCTCACTGAAGCTTTCTTT. Its protein product is CASSLYSLTEAFF. The gene calls are TRBV7-6 and TRBJ1-1; no clear D gene. The germline V gene encodes CDR1 SGHVS and CDR2 FNYEAQ. Trimming cost V 2 bases and J 4 bases, with 8 bases left between them. The CDR3 is made up of 13 amino acids.

The chain has TRBV29-1 and TRBJ2-1; tentatively, D is TRBD2 (5 bases). Germline CDR1 and CDR2: SQVTM and ANQGSEA. The V gene lost 4 bases and the J gene lost 3 bases, with 7 bases spanning the gap. The CDR3 is made up of 12 amino acids. The CDR3 DNA follows: TGCAGCGTTGCCCGGGACTACAATGAGCAGTTCTTC. Its protein is CSVARDYNEQFF.